The 22 T cell receptor beta chains below all came from one sample that was sequenced in a study of blood T cell repertoires in COVID-19. Profiled with immunoSEQ multiplex PCR; TCRdb holds only in-frame clones, not every one. The repertoire holds fewer than 180,000 clones, with around 84% as singletons. The sample taken for sequencing was peripheral blood. Source of these receptors: a man between 65 and 79 years old with acute or convalescent COVID-19.

In DNA form, the CDR3 reads TGTGCCAGCAGCTCGGAAGGGGGTCAGCCCCAGCATTTT. This encodes CASSSEGGQPQHF. The chain has TRBV7-9 and TRBJ1-5; tentatively, D is TRBD1 (6 bases). Germline loops: CDR1 SEHNR, CDR2 FQNEAQ (reference sequence). V was cut by 4 bases and J by 6 bases, with 10 bases left in between. This CDR3 has 13 residues.

V gene TRBV5-1 combines with J gene TRBJ2-7, with 9 bases lining up with TRBD2. Trimming removed 1 base from V and 1 base from J; junction bases left unmatched: 9. CDR3 length equals 17 residues. The germline gives CDR1 SGHRS, CDR2 YFSETQ. CDR3 DNA sequence: TGCGCCAGCAGCTTGCCGACCGTAGCGGGAGATTCCTACGAGCAGTACTTC. Translation gives CASSLPTVAGDSYEQYF.

This clone was found once. Written as DNA, the CDR3 is TGTGCCAGCACATTTGGGGAGGTCACTGAAGCTTTCTTT. It yields the protein CASTFGEVTEAFF. The chain combines TRBV2 with TRBJ1-1; unclear D gene. CDR3 length: 13 amino acids. V was cut by 7 bases and J by 4 bases, with 13 bases left in between. Germline V gene lookup returns CDR1 SNHLY and CDR2 FYNNEI.

The gene calls are TRBV6-1 and TRBJ2-1; no clear D. Germline CDR1 MNHNS, CDR2 SASEGT. Trimming took 1 base from V and 2 from J, leaving 15 bases between them. The CDR3 is made up of 17 amino acids. CDR3 sequence (DNA): TGTGCCAGCAGTGAAGGGTTCATGGGTGGGCCCTACAATGAGCAGTTCTTC. Its protein is CASSEGFMGGPYNEQFF.

This chain's CDR3 is CASRGRGHSGANVLTF. CDR3 DNA: TGTGCCAGCAGGGGCAGGGGACACTCTGGGGCCAACGTCCTGACTTTC. The V and J genes are TRBV28 and TRBJ2-6; perhaps TRBD1 as D (6 bases). The V end lost 6 bases, the J end lost 0 bases, and 12 bases lay between the germline ends. CDR1 and CDR2 from the germline V gene are MDHEN and SYDVKM. CDR3 length equals 16 residues.

This chain connects TRBV27 to TRBJ2-7; 8 positions agree with TRBD2. Germline-derived CDR1 and CDR2 are MNHEY and SMNVEV (reference sequence). The CDR3 is made up of 15 amino acids. Losses at the gene ends were 0 bases for V and 3 bases for J; bases not matched to a gene: 4. The DNA for the CDR3 is TGTGCCAGCAGTTTATCCGGCGGGAGGATCTACGAGCAGTACTTC. It translates to CASSLSGGRIYEQYF.

The V gene is TRBV19, the J gene TRBJ1-1; TRBD1 might be the D (6 bases). The CDR3 runs 14 residues. The germline V gene encodes CDR1 LNHDA and CDR2 SQIVND (reference sequence). Trimming took 6 bases from V and 0 from J, leaving 11 bases between them. This CDR3 reads CASRNRELNTEAFF. DNA for the CDR3: TGTGCCAGTAGAAACAGGGAGTTGAACACTGAAGCTTTCTTT.

The CDR3 bases are TGTGCCAGCAGTTTAGGAGGGAATGAGCAGTTCTTC. This encodes CASSLGGNEQFF. V and J are TRBV27 and TRBJ2-1, with D possibly matching TRBD2 (6 bases). The V gene lost 2 bases and the J gene lost 7 bases, with 6 bases spanning the gap. The CDR3 is 12 amino acids. Germline V gene lookup returns CDR1 MNHEY and CDR2 SMNVEV (reference sequence).

The chain employs TRBV5-1 and TRBJ2-5, with D possibly matching TRBD1 (6 bases). CDR1 is SGHRS and CDR2 is YFSETQ in the germline V gene. V shed 1 base and J shed 1 base, with 11 bases lying between them. CDR3 length: 15 residues. The CDR3 coding sequence is TGCGCCAGCAGCTTGAGGCCAGGGGCCCAAGAGACCCAGTACTTC. Translated: CASSLRPGAQETQYF.

The rearrangement joins TRBV7-2 to TRBJ1-5, with TRBD1 matching 8 bases. Germline V CDR1 and CDR2: SGHTA, FQGNSA. The V segment lost 6 bases and the J segment 2 bases; nucleotides outside the gene matches: 9. The CDR3 has 16 residues. The CDR3 region is CASRLESGQGNQPQHF. Here the CDR3 DNA reads TGTGCCAGCAGGCTGGAGTCGGGACAGGGCAATCAGCCCCAGCATTTT.

The chain uses TRBV7-2 and TRBJ2-3; 7 nucleotides line up with TRBD2. Trimming at V came to 3 bases and at J to 4 bases, leaving 4 bases not matched to a gene. CDR3 length: 14 residues. Germline loops: CDR1 SGHTA, CDR2 FQGNSA. The CDR3 DNA reads as TGTGCCAGCAGCTTGGGGGGGTGGTCAGATACGCAGTATTTT. Protein sequence: CASSLGGWSDTQYF.

The CDR3 reads CASSLSVSGQGNSPLHF. In DNA form, the CDR3 reads TGTGCCAGCAGCTTATCTGTTTCGGGACAGGGTAATTCACCCCTCCACTTT. The V gene is TRBV7-9, the J gene TRBJ1-6, with TRBD1 matching 9 bases. This CDR3 is built from 17 residues. V trimming: 2 bases; J trimming: 6 bases; junction bases outside the gene matches: 8. Germline CDR1 and CDR2: SEHNR and FQNEAQ (reference sequence).

The J gene is TRBJ2-3, the V gene TRBV12-5; no definite D call. Trimming removed 5 bases from V and 5 bases from J, with 14 bases in between. The CDR3 covers 14 residues. Germline values: CDR1 LGHNT, CDR2 FRNRAP. CDR3: CASGPSLDGDTQYF. CDR3 DNA sequence: TGTGCTAGTGGTCCCTCCCTAGATGGAGATACGCAGTATTTT.

The V gene is TRBV27, the J gene TRBJ1-4, with a tentative D call TRBD1 (5 bases). V shed 5 bases and J shed 7 bases, with 8 bases lying between them. This CDR3 is 12 amino acids long. Germline V CDR1 and CDR2: MNHEY, SMNVEV (reference sequence). The DNA of the CDR3 is TGTGCCAGCAGTGACCAGGGTGAAAAACTGTTTTTT. The encoded protein is CASSDQGEKLFF.

The chain couples TRBV5-1 to TRBJ1-6; 9 bases map to TRBD1. The CDR3 is made up of 15 amino acids. Germline V gene sequence: CDR1 SGHRS, CDR2 YFSETQ. The junction had 3 bases not matched to a gene; V was cut back by 1 base and J by 7 bases. This CDR3 reads CASSLRDRDNSPLHF. As DNA, the CDR3 is TGCGCCAGCAGCTTGAGGGACAGGGACAATTCACCCCTCCACTTT. Using reference TRBV5-1 and TRBJ1-6 for the parts outside the CDR3, the full variable domain is KAGVTQTPRYLIKTRGQQVTLSCSPISGHRSVSWYQQTPGQGLQFLFEYFSETQRNKGNFPGRFSGRQFSNSRSEMNVSTLELGDSALYLCASSLRDRDNSPLHFGNGTRLTVT.

The count of this clone is one. A junction end diverges from the germline sequence, so it may reflect a read error. J is TRBJ1-5 and V is TRBV4-1; the D is unclear. Germline-derived CDR1 and CDR2 are MGHRA and YSYEKL. This CDR3 is built from 15 residues. CDR3: CASSPSRNPGQAQHF. The CDR3 bases are TGCGCCAGCAGCCCCAGCAGGAACCCCGGTCAGGCCCAGCATTTT.

The chain has TRBV5-1 and TRBJ2-1; 8 bases align to TRBD2. V lost 4 bases and J lost 5; bases outside the gene matches: 11. CDR3 length: 16 amino acids. Germline CDR1 SGHRS, CDR2 YFSETQ. The CDR3 spells CASSPNKRGTHNEQFF. The CDR3 nucleotides read TGCGCCAGCAGCCCGAACAAGCGGGGGACACACAATGAGCAGTTCTTC.

The genes are TRBV4-1 and TRBJ1-2; TRBD1 aligns across 7 bases. V trimming: 4 bases; J trimming: 2 bases; junction bases outside the gene matches: 7. CDR3 length: 15 amino acids. Germline V gene lookup returns CDR1 MGHRA and CDR2 YSYEKL. The CDR3 is CASSLGQGENYGYTF. The CDR3 nucleotides are TGCGCCAGCAGCCTAGGCCAGGGGGAGAACTATGGCTACACCTTC.

This clone appeared a few times. The CDR3 spells CASSRTSGEAGELFF. CDR3 coding DNA: TGTGCCAGCAGCCGGACTAGCGGGGAGGCCGGGGAGCTGTTTTTT. V gene TRBV4-2 combines with J gene TRBJ2-2, with 12 bases that match TRBD2. V lost 4 bases and J lost 6; bases outside the gene matches: 3. Germline CDR1 is LGHNA and CDR2 is YNFKEQ. This CDR3 contains 15 residues.

Note on this clone: Other DNA sequences in the sample encode the same CDR3. The chain carries TRBV6-5 and TRBJ1-1; D gene ambiguous. CDR3 length equals 12 residues. Germline CDR1 and CDR2: MNHEY and SVGAGI. The V and J ends lost 6 bases and 0 bases respectively, with 5 bases between them. The CDR3 DNA follows: TGTGCCAGCAGCCCAGTGAACACTGAAGCTTTCTTT. Translated, it gives CASSPVNTEAFF.

V usage is TRBV11-1 and J usage is TRBJ2-3; 8 bases match TRBD1. With 1 base clipped from V and 2 bases from J, the junction kept 2 bases outside the gene matches. The germline CDR1 and CDR2 sequences are SGHAT and FQDESV (reference sequence). The CDR3 runs to 15 residues. The CDR3, as DNA: TGTGCCAGCAGCTTAGTTCAGGGGGCCACAGATACGCAGTATTTT. This translates into CASSLVQGATDTQYF.

This chain connects TRBV5-1 to TRBJ2-1; TRBD1 aligns across 7 bases. V shed 5 bases and J 5 bases; nucleotides not matched to a gene: 4. This CDR3 has 13 residues. The germline V gene encodes CDR1 SGHRS and CDR2 YFSETQ. DNA for the CDR3: TGCGCCAGCAGGCCTGGGACAGACAATGAGCAGTTCTTC. This codes for CASRPGTDNEQFF.